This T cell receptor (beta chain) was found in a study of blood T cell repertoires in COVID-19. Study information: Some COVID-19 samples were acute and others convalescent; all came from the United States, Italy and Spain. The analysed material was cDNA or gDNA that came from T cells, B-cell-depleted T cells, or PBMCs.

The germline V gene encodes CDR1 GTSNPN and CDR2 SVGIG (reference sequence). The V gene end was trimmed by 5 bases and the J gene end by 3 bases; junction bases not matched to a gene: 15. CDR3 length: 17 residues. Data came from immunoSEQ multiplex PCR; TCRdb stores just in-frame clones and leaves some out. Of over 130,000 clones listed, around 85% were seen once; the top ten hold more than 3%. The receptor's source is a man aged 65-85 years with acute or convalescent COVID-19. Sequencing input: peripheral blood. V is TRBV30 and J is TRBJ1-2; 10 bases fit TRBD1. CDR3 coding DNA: TGTGCCTGGGGTGGGGGGCGGACAGGGGGTATAGACTATGGCTACACCTTC. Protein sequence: CAWGGGRTGGIDYGYTF.